The source of this T cell receptor beta chain is a study of regulatory T cells in long-lasting Graves disease. Time point noted: newly diagnosed GD, antithyroid drugs for less than 3 months. RNA isolated from PBMCs was used to make the TCR library. An approximately 10-milliliter sample of peripheral blood was drawn into EDTA tubes. This clonotype was seen ten or more times. The CDR3 contains 15 residues. Per germline, CDR1 SGHKS and CDR2 YYEKEE (reference sequence). The J segment lost 5 bases and the V segment lost 7 bases, leaving 4 bases of the junction unmatched. Library construction for TCR beta used iRepertoire HTBI primers and Arm-PCR of CDR3 regions. Each CDR3 protein is one row after TCRdb ran MiXCR on the multiplex PCR reads. The sample lists roughly 380,000 distinct CDR3 sequences, 15% to 19% seen once, with 20% to 25% in the top ten.

The TCR was taken from a female donor with Graves disease. The starting material was peripheral blood mononuclear cells (PBMCs), obtained at new diagnosis, from a patient treated with antithyroid drugs. The gene calls are TRBV5-5 and TRBJ2-1, with 15 bases that match TRBD2. The chain's CDR3 is CASGGLAGGNNEQFF. CDR3 sequence (DNA): TGTGCCAGCGGAGGACTAGCGGGGGGGAACAATGAGCAGTTCTTC. Together with reference TRBV5-5 and TRBJ2-1, the CDR3 gives the full variable domain: DAGVTQSPTHLIKTRGQQVTLRCSPISGHKSVSWYQQVLGQGPQFIFQYYEKEERGRGNFPDRFSARQFPNYSSELNVNALLLGDSALYLCASGGLAGGNNEQFFGPGTRLTVL.